The next 32 T cell receptor beta chains were all read from a single sample in a study of vaccination and CD4 T cells after COVID-19. Scientists ran DNA taken from cultured CD4+ T cells through the Oncomine TCR Beta short-read assay for sequencing. TCRdb ran MiXCR on the PCR reads and lists one entry per CDR3 protein. The data contain about 10,000 distinct CDR3 sequences, under 75% of them singletons. Treatment denoted: roughly 11-day PBMC culture with coronavirus spike peptide pools or control peptides (ViraFEST assay). Their recognized antigens are unknown. The sequencing input was CD4+ T cells from blood, cultured in vitro. The receptors derive from a human donor who had recovered from COVID-19.

The J gene is TRBJ1-6, the V gene TRBV19; D perhaps matches TRBD1 (5 bases). This CDR3 region has 14 residues. The germline V gene encodes CDR1 LNHDA and CDR2 SQIVND (reference sequence). The V and J ends lost 5 bases and 10 bases respectively, with 15 bases between them. In DNA form, the CDR3 reads TGTGCCAGTAGTGCCGGGGCCCAGGGATCACCCCTCCACTTT. It translates to CASSAGAQGSPLHF.

The chain couples TRBV20-1 to TRBJ2-1, with 8 nucleotides matching TRBD2. V was clipped by 5 bases and J by 5 bases; unmatched bases: 8. In germline, CDR1 is DFQATT, CDR2 SNEGSKA (reference sequence). CDR3 length: 14 amino acids. The CDR3 region has the DNA TGCAGTGCTCCAAGACTAGCGACAGACAATGAGCAGTTCTTC. This codes for CSAPRLATDNEQFF.

The chain recombines TRBV2 with TRBJ2-4; D is perhaps TRBD1 (5 bases). V dropped 3 bases and J dropped 6 bases, with 18 bases sitting between them. Germline V gives CDR1 SNHLY, CDR2 FYNNEI. CDR3 length: 16 amino acids. The CDR3 is CASSDYEGMGRNIQYF. The CDR3 region has the DNA TGTGCCAGCAGTGATTATGAAGGGATGGGGCGAAACATTCAGTACTTC.

This clonotype was picked up one time. The chain uses TRBV24-1 and TRBJ2-3; D may be TRBD1 or TRBD2 (5 bases each). This CDR3 contains 17 residues. Trimming stripped 5 bases from V and 2 bases from J, with 19 bases between. CDR1 is KGHDR and CDR2 is SFDVKD in the germline V gene. In DNA, the CDR3 is TGTGCCACCAGTGGGGGACCGGGGCGAGGGGTCACAGATACGCAGTATTTT. Amino acids: CATSGGPGRGVTDTQYF.

The CDR3 is CSARARRAYEQYF. The CDR3 DNA is TGCAGTGCTAGAGCTCGAAGGGCCTACGAGCAGTACTTC. The V gene is TRBV20-1, the J gene TRBJ2-7; D unresolved. Trimming shortened V by 1 base and J by 2 bases, and 9 bases separated the two germline ends. Germline V CDR1 and CDR2: DFQATT, SNEGSKA (reference sequence). The CDR3 is 13 amino acids.

In DNA form, the CDR3 reads TGTGCCAGCAGACAAGTTAGCAATCAGCCCCAGCATTTT. Translating it yields CASRQVSNQPQHF. The chain has TRBV2 and TRBJ1-5; D gene ambiguous. The CDR3 is 13 amino acids. CDR1 and CDR2 from the germline V gene are SNHLY and FYNNEI. Trimming removed 6 bases from V and 0 bases from J, with 6 bases in between.

V gene TRBV2 combines with J gene TRBJ1-2; TRBD1 agrees at 7 bases. This CDR3 region has 16 residues. V was pared by 7 bases and J by 3 bases, with 14 bases of the junction left unmatched. Germline CDR1 is SNHLY and CDR2 is FYNNEI. CDR3 nucleotides: TGTGCCAGCAACGAAATAACAGGGGATATACACTATGGCTACACCTTC. Its protein is CASNEITGDIHYGYTF.

The chain employs TRBV6-5 and TRBJ1-2; D might be TRBD1 (6 bases). The CDR3 is 14 residues long. Trimming left V 2 bases short and J 3 bases short, with 10 bases between. Germline assignment: CDR1 MNHEY and CDR2 SVGAGI. Written as DNA, the CDR3 is TGTGCCAGCAGTTACGGCGGACAGTACTATGGCTACACCTTC. Translating it yields CASSYGGQYYGYTF.

The rearrangement links TRBV20-1 to TRBJ2-5, with 15 bases aligning to TRBD2. Germline values: CDR1 DFQATT, CDR2 SNEGSKA (reference sequence). The CDR3 is made up of 16 amino acids. V dropped 2 bases and J dropped 4; count of bases not matched to a gene: 5. In nucleotides, the CDR3 is TGCAGTGCTAGAAGTCCGGGACTAGCGGGAGGAGAGACCCAGTACTTC. Protein sequence: CSARSPGLAGGETQYF.

CDR3 residues: CASSERKGTYGYTF. For the CDR3, the DNA is TGTGCCAGCAGTGAAAGGAAGGGGACCTATGGCTACACCTTC. The V gene is TRBV2, the J gene TRBJ1-2; TRBD1 is a possible D gene (5 bases). V lost 2 bases and J 4 bases, leaving 11 bases between the germline ends. Looked up from germline, CDR1 is SNHLY and CDR2 is FYNNEI. This CDR3 region has 14 residues. The variable domain in full, completed from reference TRBV2 and TRBJ1-2, reads EPEVTQTPSHQVTQMGQEVILRCVPISNHLYFYWYRQILGQKVEFLVSFYNNEISEKSEIFDDQFSVERPDGSNFTLKIRSTKLEDSAMYFCASSERKGTYGYTFGSGTRLTVV.

The chain couples TRBV5-1 to TRBJ2-1; 10 nucleotides agree with TRBD1. CDR1 and CDR2 from the germline V gene are SGHRS and YFSETQ. The CDR3 is 15 amino acids. V gave up 2 bases and J gave up 3 bases; unmatched junction bases: 2. In DNA form, the CDR3 reads TGCGCCAGCAGCTTCGGGACAGGGGACTACAATGAGCAGTTCTTC. It specifies CASSFGTGDYNEQFF.

The chain is built from TRBV5-8 and TRBJ2-5, with 9 nucleotides matching TRBD2. Germline-derived CDR1 and CDR2 are SGHTS and YDEGEE. V was pared by 6 bases and J by 5 bases, with 11 bases of the junction left unmatched. The CDR3 extends over 15 amino acids. The CDR3 spells CASTLGLAGRETQYF. CDR3 bases: TGTGCCAGCACCCTTGGTCTAGCGGGGAGGGAGACCCAGTACTTC.

This chain connects TRBV19 to TRBJ1-5; TRBD1 might be the D (5 bases). Germline lookup yields CDR1 LNHDA and CDR2 SQIVND (reference sequence). The CDR3 spans 16 residues. Trimming pared 9 bases from V and 0 bases from J, leaving 18 bases between. The CDR3 here is CASSGRGVYSNQPQHF. CDR3 nucleotide sequence: TGTGCCAGCTCGGGACGGGGGGTCTATAGCAATCAGCCCCAGCATTTT.

The J gene is TRBJ2-5, the V gene TRBV27; 7 bases are a match to TRBD2. The CDR3 has 15 residues. Germline V lookup: CDR1 MNHEY, CDR2 SMNVEV (reference sequence). With 2 bases clipped from V and 4 bases from J, the junction kept 7 bases outside the gene matches. The CDR3 protein is CASSLTGGYGETQYF. CDR3 nucleotide sequence: TGTGCCAGCAGTTTAACGGGGGGATACGGAGAGACCCAGTACTTC.

In its sample, this clonotype was seen once. The chain has TRBV24-1 and TRBJ1-5; D uncertain. The germline V and J ends were trimmed by 4 bases and 0 bases, with 6 bases remaining between them. Germline V lookup: CDR1 KGHDR, CDR2 SFDVKD. There are 14 residues in the CDR3. CDR3 sequence reads: CATSEGFSNQPQHF. The CDR3, as DNA: TGTGCCACCAGTGAAGGATTTAGCAATCAGCCCCAGCATTTT.

Concerning this clonotype: A junction boundary mismatches the germline segment, possibly from a read error. The gene calls are TRBV12-3 or TRBV12-4 and TRBJ2-1; TRBD2 agrees at 8 bases. The CDR3 totals 15 residues. The CDR3 bases are TGTGCCAGCAGTATTAGGACTAGCCTCCTCAATAAGCAGTTCTTC. Its translation is CASSIRTSLLNKQFF.

This clonotype occurred a few times. The chain links TRBV20-1 to TRBJ1-6; weak D call: TRBD1 (5 bases). This CDR3 region has 14 residues. V lost 0 bases and J lost 10, with 13 bases in between. Germline V lookup: CDR1 DFQATT, CDR2 SNEGSKA (reference sequence). The DNA for the CDR3 is TGCAGTGCTAGAGATCGAGGGGCTGGGTCACCCCTCCACTTT. The encoded protein is CSARDRGAGSPLHF.

The chain is built from TRBV7-2 and TRBJ2-2; D may correspond to TRBD1 or TRBD2 (6 bases each). The CDR3 has 15 amino acids. Deletions cut 1 base from V and 2 bases from J, with 8 bases between. The germline V gene encodes CDR1 SGHTA and CDR2 FQGNSA. CDR3 sequence (DNA): TGTGCCAGCAGCTTAGGGGGGGCCAACACCGGGGAGCTGTTTTTT. Translating gives CASSLGGANTGELFF.

V and J are TRBV10-2 and TRBJ2-2; 11 bases map to TRBD2. The CDR3 consists of 15 residues. V shed 6 bases, J shed 6 bases, and the junction held 6 bases outside the gene matches. Looked up from germline, CDR1 is WSHSY and CDR2 is SAAADI. CDR3 sequence: CASSLAGGIPGELFF. CDR3 bases: TGCGCCAGCAGCCTAGCGGGAGGTATTCCCGGGGAGCTGTTTTTT.

This chain links TRBV27 with TRBJ2-6, with D perhaps given as TRBD1 or TRBD2 (5 bases each). V was clipped by 9 bases and J by 0 bases, with 18 bases between them. Per the germline V gene, CDR1 is MNHEY and CDR2 is SMNVEV (reference sequence). This CDR3 has 17 residues. CDR3 region: CARTGRRRSSGANVLTF. CDR3 in DNA: TGTGCCAGGACGGGACGCCGGAGATCCTCTGGGGCCAACGTCCTGACTTTC.

This CDR3 is CASSSLAGANSPLHF. For the CDR3, the DNA is TGTGCCAGTAGTTCCCTGGCGGGAGCGAATTCACCCCTCCACTTT. The chain links TRBV19 to TRBJ1-6; D call uncertain. Germline lookup yields CDR1 LNHDA and CDR2 SQIVND (reference sequence). The V end lost 5 bases, the J end lost 7 bases, and 15 bases lay between the germline ends. The CDR3 covers 15 residues.

This clonotype appeared a few times. The rearrangement uses TRBV27 and TRBJ1-1, with 9 bases aligning to TRBD1. J was trimmed by 5 bases and V by 5 bases; bases with no gene match: 3. CDR1 is MNHEY and CDR2 is SMNVEV in the germline V gene (reference sequence). CDR3 length: 13 amino acids. The CDR3 sequence: CASSPTGGTEAFF. The CDR3 nucleotides read TGTGCCAGCAGTCCGACAGGGGGGACTGAAGCTTTCTTT.

This clonotype appeared a few times. CDR3 sequence: CASGEGGGTDTQYF. CDR3 nucleotides: TGTGCCAGCGGGGAGGGGGGCGGCACAGATACGCAGTATTTT. The chain combines TRBV7-9 with TRBJ2-3, with TRBD2 as a possible D gene (7 bases). Germline V lookup: CDR1 SEHNR, CDR2 FQNEAQ (reference sequence). This CDR3 region has 14 residues. With 8 bases removed from V and 1 base from J, the gap between germline ends came to 13 bases.

The V call is TRBV4-3, the J call TRBJ1-2; 9 positions match TRBD1. The CDR3 consists of 14 residues. Germline V lookup: CDR1 LGHNA, CDR2 YSLEER. V was clipped by 3 bases and J by 4 bases; unmatched bases: 3. The CDR3 is CASSQDRGAYGYTF. In DNA, the CDR3 is TGCGCCAGCAGCCAGGACAGGGGAGCCTATGGCTACACCTTC.

The J gene is TRBJ1-1, the V gene TRBV2; a possible D gene is TRBD1 (5 bases). The CDR3 loop spans 16 amino acids. CDR1 SNHLY and CDR2 FYNNEI come from the germline V gene. Trimming cost V 9 bases and J 1 base, with 21 bases left between them. The CDR3 loop is CASRGGYGGENTEAFF. For the CDR3, the DNA is TGTGCCAGTAGGGGAGGATACGGAGGAGAGAACACTGAAGCTTTCTTT.

CDR3 sequence (DNA): TGTGCCAGCAGTCCCCGAAGTAGCGGCGTGAACACCGGGGAGCTGTTTTTT. It yields the protein CASSPRSSGVNTGELFF. The chain joins TRBV27 to TRBJ2-2; D may be TRBD2 (6 bases). CDR3 length: 17 amino acids. V was pared by 5 bases and J by 1 base, with 17 bases between. CDR1 MNHEY and CDR2 SMNVEV come from the germline V gene (reference sequence).

V is TRBV2 and J is TRBJ1-1; tentatively, D is TRBD1 (6 bases). Germline CDR1 and CDR2: SNHLY and FYNNEI. The CDR3 sequence is 14 residues long. V lost 6 bases and J lost 5, with 16 bases in between. CDR3 sequence reads: CASRRTGRGTEAFF. DNA for the CDR3: TGTGCCAGCAGAAGAACAGGGCGAGGAACTGAAGCTTTCTTT.

V and J are TRBV20-1 and TRBJ2-1; TRBD2 aligns across 10 bases. Trimming at V came to 1 base and at J to 6 bases, leaving 6 bases not matched to a gene. This CDR3 is built from 15 residues. Germline V gene sequence: CDR1 DFQATT, CDR2 SNEGSKA (reference sequence). This CDR3 is CSARALAGWGNEQFF. The CDR3 nucleotides read TGCAGTGCTAGAGCACTAGCGGGATGGGGCAATGAGCAGTTCTTC.

The genes are TRBV7-9 and TRBJ2-2, with a tentative D call TRBD1 (5 bases). Trimming cost V 4 bases and J 6 bases, with 18 bases left between them. Germline CDR1 and CDR2: SEHNR and FQNEAQ (reference sequence). There are 16 residues in the CDR3. The CDR3 here is CASSWLGQGSPGELFF. CDR3 DNA: TGTGCCAGCAGCTGGCTGGGGCAGGGTAGCCCCGGGGAGCTGTTTTTT.

The chain couples TRBV11-3 to TRBJ1-5; the D is unclear. Germline V CDR1 and CDR2: SGHNT, YENEEA. V was shortened by 1 base and J by 5 bases, with 6 bases between the two germline ends. This CDR3 contains 13 residues. The CDR3 region is CASSLGVDQPQHF. The CDR3 nucleotides are TGTGCCAGCAGCTTAGGGGTCGATCAGCCCCAGCATTTT.

CDR3 residues: CASNQLTGTVYGYTF. CDR3 nucleotides: TGTGCCAGCAACCAGCTGACCGGGACAGTTTATGGCTACACCTTC. The chain joins TRBV2 to TRBJ1-2; 7 bases agree with TRBD1. Per the germline V gene, CDR1 is SNHLY and CDR2 is FYNNEI. The CDR3 totals 15 residues. The ends lost 7 bases at V and 5 bases at J; junction bases unmatched: 13. The whole variable domain, remainder taken from reference TRBV2 and TRBJ1-2, is EPEVTQTPSHQVTQMGQEVILRCVPISNHLYFYWYRQILGQKVEFLVSFYNNEISEKSEIFDDQFSVERPDGSNFTLKIRSTKLEDSAMYFCASNQLTGTVYGYTFGSGTRLTVV.

This clonotype was counted only a few times. The chain carries TRBV7-2 and TRBJ2-5; 8 bases line up with TRBD2. Germline V gene data show CDR1 as SGHTA and CDR2 as FQGNSA. The CDR3 covers 15 residues. After removal of 3 bases from V and 3 bases from J, the junction contained 6 bases not matched to a gene. DNA of the CDR3: TGTGCCAGCAGCTTGTACCTAGCGGGTGAAGAGACCCAGTACTTC. Its protein is CASSLYLAGEETQYF.